This record looks at one T cell receptor (beta chain) sequence and its context. Repertoires were generated with immunoSEQ multiplex PCR, while TCRdb's copy carries only in-frame clones and drops some. Here the sample spans 150,000 to 200,000 clones, around nine tenths being singletons. The sample is drawn from a study of blood T cell repertoires in COVID-19. Germline V gene data show CDR1 as MNHEY and CDR2 as SVGEGT. The length of the CDR3 is 19 residues. V shed 0 bases and J 2 bases; nucleotides not matched to a gene: 9. The chain carries TRBV6-2 or TRBV6-3 and TRBJ2-3; 12 positions agree with TRBD2. This TCR was sampled from a woman aged 70-85 years with COVID-19, enrolled during active disease. Sequencing was carried out using peripheral blood. The CDR3 sequence is CASSYSLRLAGADTDTQYF. CDR3 DNA sequence: TGTGCCAGCAGTTACTCGTTGCGACTAGCGGGGGCCGACACAGATACGCAGTATTTT.